This is a list of T cell receptor beta chains from one sample in a study of blood T cells in healthy people across ages. TCRdb processed the 5' RACE reads anew with MiXCR; each CDR3 protein has one entry. The sample holds 500,000 to 600,000 distinct CDR3 sequences; 27% are singletons and the top ten take roughly 20%. Input material: blood. The receptors come from a woman in her seventies in good health. The CDR3 runs from the conserved cysteine through the conserved F or W. A D gene is named only where the DNA matches it firmly. Clone size is stated in some rows and not others, as once, few, many or a class when expanded.

j_call clone_size d_call v_call cdr3_nt cdr3_aa
TRBJ2-7 few TRBD1 TRBV20-1 TGCAGTGCTGCCTACAGGGGGCGGGGGGAGCAGTACTTC CSAAYRGRGEQYF
TRBJ2-7 few NA TRBV18 TGTGCCAGCTCACCGGGCATCCACGAGCAGTACTTC CASSPGIHEQYF
TRBJ2-2 NA NA TRBV7-9 TGTGCCAGCGGCAGGGGGGATTCGACCGGGGAGCTGTTTTTT CASGRGDSTGELFF
TRBJ2-2 NA NA TRBV24-1 TGTGCCACCAGTTATGGGGGCGCGGGCACCGGGGAGCTGTTTTTT CATSYGGAGTGELFF
TRBJ1-4 NA NA TRBV29-1 TGCAGCGTCGATGAGGGGGAGGGATTTGAAAAACTGTTTTTT CSVDEGEGFEKLFF
TRBJ2-5 NA NA TRBV5-1 TGCGCCAGCAGCCGGTCGCGGGAAGAGGCCCAGTACTTC CASSRSREEAQYF
TRBJ1-6 few NA TRBV7-2 TGTGCCAGCAGCTCCGGACAAGTCTCCAATTCACCCCTCCACTTT CASSSGQVSNSPLHF
TRBJ2-5 NA TRBD1 TRBV11-3 TGTGCCAGCAGCCATAGGCCCCCGGGACAGGGGCAAGAGACCCAGTACTTC CASSHRPPGQGQETQYF
TRBJ1-1 NA NA TRBV5-1 TGCGCCAGCAGCTTGGCGGCAGGGGCAGTGGGCACTGAAGCTTTCTTT CASSLAAGAVGTEAFF
TRBJ1-2 NA TRBD1 TRBV7-9 TGTGCCAGCAGCTCGCCGGACAGGGCGCGAAGTGGCTACACCTTC CASSSPDRARSGYTF
TRBJ2-5 few NA TRBV2 TGTGCCGGATCCCGGGACAATACGGAGACCCAGTACTTC CAGSRDNTETQYF
TRBJ2-1 NA TRBD2 TRBV29-1 TGCAGCGCTCGGACTACGGGGGGAAGCTCCTACAATGAGCAGTTCTTC CSARTTGGSSYNEQFF
TRBJ2-1 NA TRBD2 TRBV5-4 TGTGCCAGCAGCTTAACTAGCGACTCCTACAATGAGCAGTTCTTC CASSLTSDSYNEQFF
TRBJ2-2 once NA TRBV11-2 TGTGCCAGCAGCTTAGAGGCGAACGGGGAGCTGTTTTTT CASSLEANGELFF
TRBJ1-4 NA NA TRBV4-2 TGTGCCAGCAGCCAAGAAAAGGTTGGACGGGAAAAACTGTTTTTT CASSQEKVGREKLFF
TRBJ1-1 NA NA TRBV20-1 TGCAGTGCGGGGAGGAGAAACACTGAAGCTTTCTTT CSAGRRNTEAFF
TRBJ2-1 NA TRBD1 TRBV5-1 TGCGCCAGCAGGGACAGGGGAACCTACAATGAGCAGTTCTTC CASRDRGTYNEQFF
TRBJ1-1 NA NA TRBV5-1 TGCGCCAGCAGCTTGGGAGGGGTAAAGACTGAAGCTTTCTTT CASSLGGVKTEAFF
TRBJ2-5 many NA TRBV27 TGTGCCAGCAGCGTCAGGGGAGAGACCCAGTACTTC CASSVRGETQYF
TRBJ2-1 NA TRBD2 TRBV6-5 TGTGCCAGCACCCAACCGGGCGGGAGATACAATGAGCAGTTCTTC CASTQPGGRYNEQFF
TRBJ2-2 few NA TRBV19 TGTGCCAGTAGTTGGGCAGGCTCCCTCATGGGTTCCGGGGAGCTGTTTTTT CASSWAGSLMGSGELFF
TRBJ2-5 NA NA TRBV7-2 TGTGCCAGCACCACCCATGAGACCCAGTACTTC CASTTHETQYF
TRBJ1-3 NA NA TRBV27 TGTGCCAGCAGTCCCCAATACGGGGTCACTGGAAACACCATATATTTT CASSPQYGVTGNTIYF
TRBJ1-3 few NA TRBV7-2 TGTGCCAGCAGCTCCGCAACCTTCCGGAACACCATATATTTT CASSSATFRNTIYF
TRBJ2-1 few NA TRBV4-1 TGCGCCAGCAGCCTAGCAAATTCCTACAATGAGCAGTTCTTC CASSLANSYNEQFF
TRBJ1-3 once TRBD1 TRBV4-1 TGCGCCAGCAGCCAGGCAACAGGGGGTCCTGGAAACACCATATATTTT CASSQATGGPGNTIYF
TRBJ1-2 few NA TRBV4-3 TGCGCCAGCAGCCAAGCTTCAGGGTATGGCTACACCTTC CASSQASGYGYTF
TRBJ1-2 NA NA TRBV6-1 TGTGCCAGCAGCCCATACGGGGACTATGGCTACACCTTC CASSPYGDYGYTF
TRBJ2-3 few NA TRBV20-1 TGCAGTGCTAGAGGGGACTGGGATACGCAGTATTTT CSARGDWDTQYF
TRBJ1-3 few TRBD1 TRBV5-1 TGCGCCAGCAGCTTGGACGGTCCCGGGACAGGGTTCACCATATATTTT CASSLDGPGTGFTIYF
TRBJ1-1 NA NA TRBV3-1 TGTGCCAGCAGCCAAATACTCCGTACTGAAGCTTTCTTT CASSQILRTEAFF
TRBJ2-1 NA TRBD2 TRBV6-1 TGTGCCAGCAGCCGACGGACTAGCGGGGGGTCTATCTACAATGAGCAGTTCTTC CASSRRTSGGSIYNEQFF
TRBJ2-2 few TRBD2 TRBV7-2 TGTGCCAGCAGCTTAGGGGGAGGGGCGATCACCGGAGAGCTGTTTTTT CASSLGGGAITGELFF
TRBJ2-3 NA TRBD2 TRBV12-3/TRBV12-4 TGTGCCAGCAGTTGGGCTAGCGGGGGGCGGGGGCCAGATACGCAGTATTTT CASSWASGGRGPDTQYF
TRBJ1-2 few TRBD1 TRBV12-5 TGTGCTAGTGGCCGGGACAGGCGGTTCGATGGCTACACCTTC CASGRDRRFDGYTF
TRBJ2-5 few NA TRBV6-6 TGTGCCAGCAGCCCTGGGGGGGCCCAAGGGACCCAGTACTTC CASSPGGAQGTQYF
TRBJ2-5 NA TRBD2 TRBV5-1 TGCGCCAGCAGCTGGGGAGCGGGGGCCGTGGAGACCCAGTACTTC CASSWGAGAVETQYF
TRBJ1-2 few NA TRBV5-6 TGTGCCAGCAGCCAAACCGGACAGTCCTATGGCTACACCTTC CASSQTGQSYGYTF
TRBJ1-2 NA NA TRBV20-1 TGCAGTGCTAGGGACCAACGGGATGGCTACACCTTC CSARDQRDGYTF
TRBJ1-1 few TRBD1 TRBV29-1 TGCAGCGTTTTCAGGGGGTCGCGGGTGAACACTGAAGCTTTCTTT CSVFRGSRVNTEAFF